The 30 T cell receptor beta chains presented below share a single source sample, sequenced in a study of cytomegalovirus exposure and HLA in healthy donors (dated by TCRdb to about 2017). The library came from the immunoSEQ multiplex PCR assay. A mixture of 60 forward primers for TCR Vbeta segments and 13 reverse primers for TCR Jbeta segments was used in the multiplex PCR. TCRdb took over this immuneACCESS table, retaining in-frame rearrangements with V and J assigned. Such tables are incomplete; in checked studies, under half of the missing clones stem from an unresolved V gene, and the remainder is unexplained. For this sample the table gives 170,000 or so clones, of which 70% to 80% were detected only once. Of the sample, 1.4% falls within the top ten clones. Sequencing input: PBMCs. These receptors were taken from a woman in her 30s in good health and CMV-seropositive.

V is TRBV11-3 and J is TRBJ2-2; possible D gene TRBD2, 5 bases. Trimming stripped 5 bases from V and 1 base from J, with 8 bases between. From germline, CDR1 is SGHNT and CDR2 YENEEA. The CDR3 runs 14 residues. CDR3 residues: CASSRTLNTGELFF. CDR3 DNA: TGTGCCAGCAGCAGGACTTTGAACACCGGGGAGCTGTTTTTT.

This clone was found a few times. The V gene is TRBV2, the J gene TRBJ1-3; 7 bases match TRBD1. This CDR3 comprises 13 residues. V dropped 6 bases and J dropped 6; count of bases not matched to a gene: 5. Per the germline V gene, CDR1 is SNHLY and CDR2 is FYNNEI. CDR3 nucleotide sequence: TGTGCCAGCAGCCGACAGGGCGAAAACACCATATATTTT. Its protein is CASSRQGENTIYF. The full variable domain, its missing parts supplied by reference TRBV2 and TRBJ1-3, is EPEVTQTPSHQVTQMGQEVILRCVPISNHLYFYWYRQILGQKVEFLVSFYNNEISEKSEIFDDQFSVERPDGSNFTLKIRSTKLEDSAMYFCASSRQGENTIYFGEGSWLTVV.

CDR3 DNA sequence: TGTGCCAGCAGTTTATTTGGGACAACCCAAGAGACCCAGTACTTC. It yields the protein CASSLFGTTQETQYF. The chain links TRBV27 to TRBJ2-5; D may be TRBD1 (6 bases). Germline CDR1 and CDR2: MNHEY and SMNVEV (reference sequence). V lost 1 base to trimming and J lost 1 base, with 10 bases between them. This CDR3 has 15 amino acids.

Of note for this clone: A junction boundary mismatches the germline segment, possibly from a read error. V usage is TRBV6-5 and J usage is TRBJ2-7; 8 bases are a match to TRBD1. CDR3 length equals 14 residues. Germline V CDR1 and CDR2: MNHEY, SVGAGI. CDR3: CASRYDRGFGEQYF. The CDR3 coding sequence is TGTGCCAGCCGTTACGACAGGGGTTTTGGCGAGCAGTACTTC.

This chain connects TRBV14 to TRBJ2-7; TRBD2 is a possible D gene (5 bases). The CDR3 totals 13 residues. CDR1 and CDR2 from the germline V gene are SGHDN and FVKESK. V was pared by 1 base and J by 6 bases, with 10 bases between. DNA of the CDR3: TGTGCCAGCAGCCAAGTGAGGGTGGGCGAGCAGTACTTC. Translating it yields CASSQVRVGEQYF.

About this clone: In the same sample, other DNA sequences code for this CDR3. V is TRBV13 and J is TRBJ1-2, with D unresolved. The length of the CDR3 is 13 residues. The V gene's germline CDR1 is PRHDT and CDR2 FYEKMQ (reference sequence). Trimming shortened V by 0 bases and J by 2 bases, and 4 bases separated the two germline ends. The CDR3: CASSLGQNYGYTF. The DNA of the CDR3 is TGTGCCAGCAGCTTAGGACAGAACTATGGCTACACCTTC.

The CDR3 sequence: CSVGRGAGTEAFF. The CDR3 DNA follows: TGCAGCGTTGGTCGAGGGGCGGGGACTGAAGCTTTCTTT. V gene TRBV29-1 combines with J gene TRBJ1-1; D is perhaps TRBD1 (5 bases). Trimming removed 4 bases at V and 5 bases at J, with 14 bases between. Germline-derived CDR1 and CDR2 are SQVTM and ANQGSEA. This CDR3 contains 13 residues.

The V gene is TRBV19, the J gene TRBJ2-1; 12 bases are shared with TRBD2. This CDR3 has 17 amino acids. V lost 7 bases, J lost 3 bases, and 10 bases stayed unmatched. Germline CDR1 and CDR2: LNHDA and SQIVND (reference sequence). The CDR3 DNA is TGTGCCAGTAAGGCTAGCGGGAGGGAGGGTGACTACAATGAGCAGTTCTTC. This translates into CASKASGREGDYNEQFF.

The V call is TRBV19, the J call TRBJ2-1; TRBD2 matches at 7 bases. The ends lost 4 bases at V and 4 bases at J; junction bases unmatched: 7. The CDR3 sequence is 15 residues long. Germline loops: CDR1 LNHDA, CDR2 SQIVND (reference sequence). In DNA, the CDR3 is TGTGCCAGTAGTAAGGGTGGGGGGGAGTACAATGAGCAGTTCTTC. It yields the protein CASSKGGGEYNEQFF.

CDR3 region: CAIRSTGAPQETQYF. CDR3 DNA sequence: TGTGCCATCAGGAGCACAGGAGCTCCTCAAGAGACCCAGTACTTC. The chain carries TRBV10-3 and TRBJ2-5; maybe TRBD1 (5 bases). The CDR3 is 15 residues long. V lost 6 bases to trimming and J lost 2 bases, with 16 bases between them. From germline, CDR1 is ENHRY and CDR2 SYGVKD.

CDR3 DNA: TGTGCCATCAGCCTTACCGGGACTAGCGGATCCTACGAGCAGTACTTC. It encodes CAISLTGTSGSYEQYF. This chain links TRBV10-3 with TRBJ2-7; 11 nucleotides match TRBD2. Germline values: CDR1 ENHRY, CDR2 SYGVKD. The CDR3 sequence is 16 residues long. Trimming at V came to 6 bases and at J to 1 base, leaving 8 bases not matched to a gene.

The J gene is TRBJ2-5, the V gene TRBV19, with 12 bases that match TRBD2. The CDR3 is 16 amino acids. The trim removed 3 bases at V and 2 bases at J, leaving 4 bases unmatched. Germline CDR1 reads LNHDA; CDR2 reads SQIVND (reference sequence). CDR3 sequence (DNA): TGTGCCAGTAGTATCGGACTAGCGGGACCTCAAGAGACCCAGTACTTC. It translates to CASSIGLAGPQETQYF. Looking up the rest from reference TRBV19 and TRBJ2-5 gives the full variable domain: DGGITQSPKYLFRKEGQNVTLSCEQNLNHDAMYWYRQDPGQGLRLIYYSQIVNDFQKGDIAEGYSVSREKKESFPLTVTSAQKNPTAFYLCASSIGLAGPQETQYFGPGTRLLVL.

The V and J genes are TRBV28 and TRBJ1-2, with 9 positions matching TRBD1. Trimming took 7 bases from V and 4 from J; bases not matched to a gene: 10. The CDR3 sequence is 15 residues long. The germline V gene has CDR1 MDHEN and CDR2 SYDVKM. CDR3 sequence: CASTLSTGGSYGYTF. CDR3 nucleotide sequence: TGTGCCAGCACCCTTTCGACAGGGGGAAGCTATGGCTACACCTTC.

This clone was seen a single time. The rearrangement links TRBV27 to TRBJ2-2; 9 bases are a match to TRBD1. This CDR3 has 19 amino acids. J lost 5 bases, V lost 4 bases, and 17 bases had no gene match. Germline loops: CDR1 MNHEY, CDR2 SMNVEV (reference sequence). CDR3 coding DNA: TGTGCCAGCAGTTACAAATCTGCCCGTGTGGGACAGGGTACCGGGGAGCTGTTTTTT. It codes for CASSYKSARVGQGTGELFF.

This rearrangement joins TRBV6-5 to TRBJ2-7, with D perhaps matching TRBD2 (5 bases). The CDR3 is 14 amino acids. Trimming took 5 bases from V and 3 from J, leaving 14 bases between them. CDR1 is MNHEY, CDR2 SVGAGI, per germline. CDR3 sequence reads: CASSILPSRYEQYF. For the CDR3, the DNA is TGTGCCAGCAGTATCCTCCCTAGCCGCTACGAGCAGTACTTC.

CDR3 amino acids: CASSQNPLAKNIQYF. The CDR3 bases are TGCGCCAGCAGCCAAAATCCCCTAGCCAAAAACATTCAGTACTTC. This chain connects TRBV4-1 to TRBJ2-4; D is uncertain. Looked up from germline, CDR1 is MGHRA and CDR2 is YSYEKL. V shed 2 bases and J shed 0 bases, with 8 bases lying between them. The CDR3 consists of 15 residues.

The CDR3: CASSLSGTSLYEQYF. In DNA form, the CDR3 reads TGTGCCAGCAGCTTATCAGGGACTAGTCTGTACGAGCAGTACTTC. The chain joins TRBV11-2 to TRBJ2-7; 8 positions match TRBD2. Germline CDR1 reads SGHAT; CDR2 reads FQNNGV. V gave up 2 bases and J gave up 4 bases; unmatched junction bases: 7. The CDR3 is 15 residues long.

The chain is built from TRBV5-6 and TRBJ1-2; the match to TRBD1 covers 8 bases. This CDR3 comprises 14 residues. Germline CDR1 and CDR2: SGHDT and YYEEEE. The junction had 4 bases not matched to a gene; V was cut back by 4 bases and J by 2 bases. DNA for the CDR3: TGTGCCAGCAGCCTGGGACAGGCGAACTATGGCTACACCTTC. The encoded protein is CASSLGQANYGYTF.

The chain uses TRBV7-2 and TRBJ2-1; 9 bases line up with TRBD2. Germline assignment: CDR1 SGHTA and CDR2 FQGNSA. The trim removed 1 base at V and 10 bases at J, leaving 17 bases unmatched. There are 18 residues in the CDR3. The CDR3: CASSLVPYGGRGSGEQFF. The CDR3 nucleotides read TGTGCCAGCAGCTTAGTACCCTATGGCGGGAGGGGCTCTGGGGAGCAGTTCTTC.

The chain joins TRBV27 to TRBJ1-2; D unclear. Trimming took off 6 bases at V and 1 base at J, with 27 bases between the two ends. Germline V gene lookup returns CDR1 MNHEY and CDR2 SMNVEV (reference sequence). The CDR3 has 19 residues. This CDR3 is CASSSTEVTTPTCNYGYTF. The CDR3 DNA reads as TGTGCCAGCAGCTCCACGGAGGTCACTACACCAACCTGTAACTATGGCTACACCTTC.

This rearrangement joins TRBV11-2 to TRBJ2-1, with 8 positions matching TRBD2. V was pared by 1 base and J by 1 base, with 6 bases of the junction left unmatched. Per the germline V gene, CDR1 is SGHAT and CDR2 is FQNNGV. The length of the CDR3 is 17 residues. CDR3 bases: TGTGCCAGCAGCTTAGGGGAGCGGGGGAATTCCTACAATGAGCAGTTCTTC. The encoded protein is CASSLGERGNSYNEQFF. The complete variable domain, with remaining parts taken from reference TRBV11-2 and TRBJ2-1, reads EAGVAQSPRYKIIEKRQSVAFWCNPISGHATLYWYQQILGQGPKLLIQFQNNGVVDDSQLPKDRFSAERLKGVDSTLKIQPAKLEDSAVYLCASSLGERGNSYNEQFFGPGTRLTVL.

The gene calls are TRBV10-3 and TRBJ2-7; 10 bases are a match to TRBD2. CDR1 and CDR2 from the germline V gene are ENHRY and SYGVKD. This CDR3 is built from 15 residues. Trimming removed 4 bases from V and 2 bases from J; junction bases left unmatched: 5. The CDR3 loop reads CAISGGLANTYEQYF. In nucleotides, the CDR3 is TGTGCCATCAGTGGGGGACTAGCGAACACCTACGAGCAGTACTTC.

The chain joins TRBV28 to TRBJ1-2; no clear D. Germline values: CDR1 MDHEN, CDR2 SYDVKM. Trimming cost V 3 bases and J 2 bases, with 10 bases left between them. The length of the CDR3 is 14 residues. Here the CDR3 DNA reads TGTGCCAGCAGTTTTGGAGGACCCAACTATGGCTACACCTTC. Its translation: CASSFGGPNYGYTF.

This clone has a handful of counts. This sequence joins TRBV10-3 and TRBJ2-7; 8 bases match TRBD2. V trimming: 0 bases; J trimming: 0 bases; junction bases outside the gene matches: 4. The CDR3 is 16 amino acids. CDR1 is ENHRY, CDR2 SYGVKD, per germline. The DNA for the CDR3 is TGTGCCATCAGTGAGTCACGTAGCGGGGCCTCCTACGAGCAGTACTTC. Translated, it gives CAISESRSGASYEQYF.

The V gene is TRBV28, the J gene TRBJ2-7; 7 nucleotides align to TRBD1. This CDR3 is 11 amino acids long. Per germline, CDR1 MDHEN and CDR2 SYDVKM. J lost 12 bases, V lost 6 bases, and 8 bases had no gene match. CDR3 nucleotide sequence: TGTGCCAGCAGCAGCCGACAGGGTGGGTACTTC. It codes for CASSSRQGGYF. Using reference TRBV28 and TRBJ2-7 for the parts outside the CDR3, the full variable domain is DVKVTQSSRYLVKRTGEKVFLECVQDMDHENMFWYRQDPGLGLRLIYFSYDVKMKEKGDIPEGYSVSREKKERFSLILESASTNQTSMYLCASSSRQGGYFGPGTRLTVT.

For the CDR3, the DNA is TGTGCCAGCAATACGGGCGGGGATAGGAGCAATGAGCAGTTCTTC. As protein: CASNTGGDRSNEQFF. This chain connects TRBV28 to TRBJ2-1; TRBD2 might be the D (6 bases). Germline loops: CDR1 MDHEN, CDR2 SYDVKM. Trimming left V 7 bases short and J 6 bases short, with 19 bases between. The CDR3 length is 15 residues.

The CDR3 DNA reads as TGCGCCAGCAGCTTGGGAGTAGCGGACAGGGGTCGGGAGACCCAGTACTTC. Protein: CASSLGVADRGRETQYF. This sequence joins TRBV5-1 and TRBJ2-5; the match to TRBD1 covers 9 bases. With V trimmed by 0 bases and J by 5 bases, 11 bases remained unmatched. Germline V gives CDR1 SGHRS, CDR2 YFSETQ. The CDR3 spans 17 residues.

This clone was seen just once. The chain recombines TRBV4-2 with TRBJ1-2; D is uncertain. This CDR3 has 14 residues. Germline V gene data show CDR1 as LGHNA and CDR2 as YNFKEQ. V shed 0 bases and J shed 8 bases, with 13 bases lying between them. This chain's CDR3 is CASSQDPREGGYTF. The CDR3 bases are TGTGCCAGCAGCCAAGATCCTAGGGAGGGAGGCTACACCTTC.

This clone was seen a few times. The chain couples TRBV2 to TRBJ1-1, with 8 bases matching TRBD1. Germline V gives CDR1 SNHLY, CDR2 FYNNEI. V lost 6 bases and J lost 5; bases outside the gene matches: 2. The CDR3 runs 12 residues. CDR3 DNA sequence: TGTGCCAGCAGGCAGGGGGCAACTGAAGCTTTCTTT. The encoded protein is CASRQGATEAFF.

DNA for the CDR3: TGTGCCAGCAGTCAAACCCGGACAAACACTGAAGCTTTCTTT. This encodes CASSQTRTNTEAFF. The J gene is TRBJ1-1, the V gene TRBV6-1, with TRBD1 as a possible D gene (5 bases). The germline V gene has CDR1 MNHNS and CDR2 SASEGT. Trimming took off 5 bases at V and 2 bases at J, with 12 bases between the two ends. This CDR3 contains 14 residues.